This T cell receptor beta chain comes out of a study of CXCR3-negative and CXCR3-positive naive CD8 T cells. Study-wide results and limits: Diversity was high in both naive subsets and much lower in memory cells.

The method, 5' RACE with UMI labels, was used to prepare the TRB cDNA libraries. For each CDR3 protein, TCRdb gives one entry from its re-call of the 5' RACE reads, without DNA. The listing records approximately 83,000 distinct CDR3 sequences. The CDR3 consists of 13 residues. The V gene's germline CDR1 is SGHDN and CDR2 FVKESK. Note on this clonotype: What it binds is unknown.

This TCR derives from a human donor in good health. Some clones in this sample may be carry-over from other donors' samples. Source material: naive CXCR3- CD8+ T cells from blood. The subset: CD45RO-CCR7+CD27+CD95- naive CD8+ T cells lacking CXCR3 (TNR3-). This chain links TRBV14 with TRBJ2-5. CDR3 loop: CASSQSYGETQYF.